The TCR beta chain described here comes from a study of T cells and Merkel cell carcinoma outcomes. Study-level points and caveats: In Merkel cell carcinoma, repertoire and T-cell density reportedly predicted outcomes.

The data were produced by immunoSEQ multiplex PCR, yet TCRdb's version contains in-frame clones alone and is incomplete. This repertoire shows about 4,200 clones, 85% to 95% found once; its top ten account for approximately 1.7%. The germline V gene has CDR1 SSHAT and CDR2 FNYEAQ (reference sequence). The CDR3 runs 13 residues. Notes on this clone: No antigen is known for it. Germline and junction disagree at one end, which may indicate a read error.

Sequenced sample: tumor tissue from Merkel cell carcinoma. The clonotype was recovered from a human donor with Merkel cell carcinoma. The chain joins TRBV7-7 to TRBJ2-5, with no clear D. The CDR3 sequence: CASTTTAQETQYF. The CDR3 bases are TGTGCTAGCACTACCACAGCGCAAGAGACCCAGTACTTC.